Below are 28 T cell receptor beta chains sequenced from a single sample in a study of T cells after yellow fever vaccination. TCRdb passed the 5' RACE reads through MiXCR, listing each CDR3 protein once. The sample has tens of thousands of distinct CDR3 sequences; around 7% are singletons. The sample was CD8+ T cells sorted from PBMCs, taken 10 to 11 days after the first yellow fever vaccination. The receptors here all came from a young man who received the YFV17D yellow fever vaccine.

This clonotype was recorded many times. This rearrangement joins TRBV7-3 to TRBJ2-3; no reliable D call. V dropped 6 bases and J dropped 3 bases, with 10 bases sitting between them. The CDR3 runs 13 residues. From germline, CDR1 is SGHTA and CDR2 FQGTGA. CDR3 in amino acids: CASSQGMTDTQYF. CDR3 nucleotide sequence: TGTGCCAGCAGTCAAGGGATGACAGATACGCAGTATTTT.

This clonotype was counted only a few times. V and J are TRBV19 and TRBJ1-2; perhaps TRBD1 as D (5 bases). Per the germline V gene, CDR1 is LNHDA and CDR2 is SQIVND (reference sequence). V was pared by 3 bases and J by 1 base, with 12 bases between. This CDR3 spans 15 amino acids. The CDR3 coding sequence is TGTGCCAGTAGTATCTTCTCAGGGTATAACTATGGCTACACCTTC. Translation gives CASSIFSGYNYGYTF.

As DNA, the CDR3 is TGTGCCAGCGGCCCGGGGCCTCTCCAAGAGACCCAGTACTTC. This gives the protein CASGPGPLQETQYF. This rearrangement joins TRBV5-5 to TRBJ2-5; D may be TRBD1 or TRBD2 (5 bases each). The CDR3 is made up of 14 amino acids. The V and J ends lost 7 bases and 1 base respectively, with 14 bases between them. Germline lookup yields CDR1 SGHKS and CDR2 YYEKEE (reference sequence).

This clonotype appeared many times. The CDR3 here is CASRTGGVGQGTDTQYF. The CDR3, as DNA: TGTGCCAGCAGGACCGGAGGGGTGGGACAGGGCACAGATACGCAGTATTTT. V is TRBV12-3 or TRBV12-4 and J is TRBJ2-3; 8 nucleotides agree with TRBD1. V trimming: 6 bases; J trimming: 1 base; junction bases outside the gene matches: 12. The CDR3 runs to 17 residues.

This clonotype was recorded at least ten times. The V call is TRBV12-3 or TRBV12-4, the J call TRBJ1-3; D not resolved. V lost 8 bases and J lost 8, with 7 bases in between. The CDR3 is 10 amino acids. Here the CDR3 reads CASLVDTIYF. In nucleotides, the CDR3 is TGTGCCAGCCTGGTGGACACCATATATTTT.

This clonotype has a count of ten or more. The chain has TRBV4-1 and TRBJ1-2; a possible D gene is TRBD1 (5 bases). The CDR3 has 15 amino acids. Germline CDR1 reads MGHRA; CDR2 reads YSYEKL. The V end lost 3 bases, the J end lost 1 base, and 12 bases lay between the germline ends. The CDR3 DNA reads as TGCGCCAGCAGCCAGGAACAGGCCTTTAACTATGGCTACACCTTC. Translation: CASSQEQAFNYGYTF.

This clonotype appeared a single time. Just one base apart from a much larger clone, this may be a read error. The CDR3: CASSLDFDVASSYNEQFF. The CDR3 coding sequence is TGCGCCAGCAGCTTGGATTTTGATGTTGCGAGCTCCTACAATGAGCAGTTCTTC. V gene TRBV5-1 combines with J gene TRBJ2-1; D call uncertain. CDR1 is SGHRS, CDR2 YFSETQ, per germline. Trimming removed 0 bases at V and 0 bases at J, with 16 bases between. The CDR3 extends over 18 amino acids. The whole variable domain, filled in from reference TRBV5-1 and TRBJ2-1, reads KAGVTQTPRYLIKTRGQQVTLSCSPISGHRSVSWYQQTPGQGLQFLFEYFSETQRNKGNFPGRFSGRQFSNSRSEMNVSTLELGDSALYLCASSLDFDVASSYNEQFFGPGTRLTVL.

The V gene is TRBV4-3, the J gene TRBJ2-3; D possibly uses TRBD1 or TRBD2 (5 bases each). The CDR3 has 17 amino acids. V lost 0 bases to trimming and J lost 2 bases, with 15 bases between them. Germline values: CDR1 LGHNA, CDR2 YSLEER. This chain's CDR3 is CASSQDQAGTYTDTQYF. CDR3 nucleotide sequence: TGCGCCAGCAGCCAAGATCAGGCAGGGACGTACACAGATACGCAGTATTTT.

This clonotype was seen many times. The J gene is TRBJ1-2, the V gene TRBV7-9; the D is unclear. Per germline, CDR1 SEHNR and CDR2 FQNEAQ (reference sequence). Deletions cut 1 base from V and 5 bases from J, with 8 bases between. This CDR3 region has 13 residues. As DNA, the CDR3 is TGTGCCAGCAGCTTAGAAGGGCGTTATGGCTACACCTTC. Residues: CASSLEGRYGYTF.

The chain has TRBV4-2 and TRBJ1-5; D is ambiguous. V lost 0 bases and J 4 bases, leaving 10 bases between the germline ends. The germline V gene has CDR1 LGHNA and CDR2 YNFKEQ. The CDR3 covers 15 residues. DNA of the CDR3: TGTGCCAGCAGCCAAGAAAATACAGCAAATCAGCCCCAGCATTTT. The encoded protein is CASSQENTANQPQHF.

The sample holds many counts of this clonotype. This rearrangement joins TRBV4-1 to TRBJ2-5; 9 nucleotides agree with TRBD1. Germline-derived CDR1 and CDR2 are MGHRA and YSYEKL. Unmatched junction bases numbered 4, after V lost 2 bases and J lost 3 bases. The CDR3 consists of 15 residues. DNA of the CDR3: TGCGCCAGCAGCCAACCGGACAGGGGAAAAGAGACCCAGTACTTC. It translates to CASSQPDRGKETQYF.

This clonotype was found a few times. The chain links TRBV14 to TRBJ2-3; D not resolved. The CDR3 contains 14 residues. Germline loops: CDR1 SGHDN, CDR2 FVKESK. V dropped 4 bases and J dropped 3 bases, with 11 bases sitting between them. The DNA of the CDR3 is TGTGCCAGCAGCCCCACTGAAGGGACAGATACGCAGTATTTT. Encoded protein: CASSPTEGTDTQYF.

CDR3 region: CASSQAGTGSEAFF. The CDR3 DNA reads as TGTGCCAGCAGCCAGGCCGGGACAGGCTCTGAAGCTTTCTTT. The chain has TRBV4-2 and TRBJ1-1; 8 nucleotides agree with TRBD1. This CDR3 spans 14 amino acids. Germline trimming cut 3 bases from V and 6 bases from J; bases unmatched to any gene: 6. Germline loops: CDR1 LGHNA, CDR2 YNFKEQ.

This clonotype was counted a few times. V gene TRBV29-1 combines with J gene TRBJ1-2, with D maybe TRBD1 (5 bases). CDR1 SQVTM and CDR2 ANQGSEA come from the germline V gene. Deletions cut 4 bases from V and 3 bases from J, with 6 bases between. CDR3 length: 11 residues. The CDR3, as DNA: TGCAGCGTTGCAGGGTACTATGGCTACACCTTC. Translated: CSVAGYYGYTF.

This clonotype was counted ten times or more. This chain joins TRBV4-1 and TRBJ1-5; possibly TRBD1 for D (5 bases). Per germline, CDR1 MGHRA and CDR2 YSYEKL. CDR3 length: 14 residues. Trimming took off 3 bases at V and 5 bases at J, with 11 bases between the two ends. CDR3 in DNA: TGCGCCAGCAGCCAGCAAGGGGTGGATCAGCCCCAGCATTTT. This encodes CASSQQGVDQPQHF.

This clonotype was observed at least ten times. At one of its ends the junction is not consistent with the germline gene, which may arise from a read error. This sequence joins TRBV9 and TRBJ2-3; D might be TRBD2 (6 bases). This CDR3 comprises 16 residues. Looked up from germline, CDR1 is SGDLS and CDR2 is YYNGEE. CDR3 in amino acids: CASTSLGRGRTYTQYF. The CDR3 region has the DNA TGTGCCAGCACCTCTTTGGGGCGGGGCCGCACATATACGCAGTATTTT.

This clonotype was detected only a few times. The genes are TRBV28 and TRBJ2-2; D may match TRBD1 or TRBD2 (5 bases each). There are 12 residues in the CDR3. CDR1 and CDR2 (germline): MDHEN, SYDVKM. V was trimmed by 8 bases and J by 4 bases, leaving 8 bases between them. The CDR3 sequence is CASRDPTGELFF. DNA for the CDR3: TGTGCCAGCCGGGACCCCACCGGGGAGCTGTTTTTT.

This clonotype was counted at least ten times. The CDR3 reads CASWDRLVVEQFF. The DNA for the CDR3 is TGTGCCAGCTGGGACAGGCTAGTTGTTGAACAGTTCTTC. This chain connects TRBV6-2 or TRBV6-3 to TRBJ2-1, with 8 positions matching TRBD1. The germline V gene has CDR1 MNHEY and CDR2 SVGEGT. With V trimmed by 8 bases and J by 13 bases, 13 bases remained unmatched. This CDR3 comprises 13 residues.

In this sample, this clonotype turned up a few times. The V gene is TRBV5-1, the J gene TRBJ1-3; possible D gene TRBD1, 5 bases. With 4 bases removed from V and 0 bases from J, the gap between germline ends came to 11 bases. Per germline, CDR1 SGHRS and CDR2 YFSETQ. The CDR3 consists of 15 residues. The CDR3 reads CASSKADTSGNTIYF. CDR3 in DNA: TGCGCCAGCAGCAAGGCGGACACCTCTGGAAACACCATATATTTT.

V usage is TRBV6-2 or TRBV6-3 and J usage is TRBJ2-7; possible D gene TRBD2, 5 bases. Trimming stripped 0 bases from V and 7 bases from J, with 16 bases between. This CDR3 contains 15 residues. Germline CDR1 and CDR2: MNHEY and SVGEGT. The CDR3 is CASSYSVARPGEQYV. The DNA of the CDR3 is TGTGCCAGCAGTTACTCCGTCGCCAGGCCGGGGGAGCAGTACGTC.

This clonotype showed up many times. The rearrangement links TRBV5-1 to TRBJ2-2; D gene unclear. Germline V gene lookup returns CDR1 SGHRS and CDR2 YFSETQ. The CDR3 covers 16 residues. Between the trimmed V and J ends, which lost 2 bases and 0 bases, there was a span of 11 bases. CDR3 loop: CASSLWSISNTGELFF. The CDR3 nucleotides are TGCGCCAGCAGCTTATGGTCCATCTCGAACACCGGGGAGCTGTTTTTT.

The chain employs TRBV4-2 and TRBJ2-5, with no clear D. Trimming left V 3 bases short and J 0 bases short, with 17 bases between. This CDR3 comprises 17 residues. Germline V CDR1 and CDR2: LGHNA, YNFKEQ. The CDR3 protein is CASSHGPGWANQETQYF. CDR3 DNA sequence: TGTGCCAGCAGCCACGGGCCAGGTTGGGCCAACCAAGAGACCCAGTACTTC.

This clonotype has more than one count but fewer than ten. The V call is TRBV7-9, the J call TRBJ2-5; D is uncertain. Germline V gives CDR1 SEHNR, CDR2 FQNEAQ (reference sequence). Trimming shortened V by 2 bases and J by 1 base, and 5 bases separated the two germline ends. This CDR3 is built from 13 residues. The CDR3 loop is CASSLSLQETQYF. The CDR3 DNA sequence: TGTGCCAGCAGCTTATCTCTCCAAGAGACCCAGTACTTC.

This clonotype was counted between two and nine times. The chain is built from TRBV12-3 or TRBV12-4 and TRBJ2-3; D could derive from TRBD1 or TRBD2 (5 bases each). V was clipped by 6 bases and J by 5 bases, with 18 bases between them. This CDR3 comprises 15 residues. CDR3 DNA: TGTGCCAGCAGGCTGAGGGGCGAGAGAAGAGATACGCAGTATTTT. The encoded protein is CASRLRGERRDTQYF.

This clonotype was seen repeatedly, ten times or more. CDR3 in DNA: TGTGCCAATTCCAAGCGGGGTCACACAGATACGCAGTATTTT. Protein product: CANSKRGHTDTQYF. V is TRBV2 and J is TRBJ2-3; 7 bases are a match to TRBD2. The CDR3 totals 14 residues. From germline, CDR1 is SNHLY and CDR2 FYNNEI. J was trimmed by 2 bases and V by 10 bases; bases with no gene match: 9.

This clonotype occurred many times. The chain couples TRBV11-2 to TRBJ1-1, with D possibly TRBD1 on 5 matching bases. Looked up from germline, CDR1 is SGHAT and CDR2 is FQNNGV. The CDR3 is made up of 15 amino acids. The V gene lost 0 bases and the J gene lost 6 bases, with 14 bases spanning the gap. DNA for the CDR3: TGTGCCAGCAGCTTAGAGGGGCCCGGATCTCCTGAAGCTTTCTTT. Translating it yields CASSLEGPGSPEAFF.

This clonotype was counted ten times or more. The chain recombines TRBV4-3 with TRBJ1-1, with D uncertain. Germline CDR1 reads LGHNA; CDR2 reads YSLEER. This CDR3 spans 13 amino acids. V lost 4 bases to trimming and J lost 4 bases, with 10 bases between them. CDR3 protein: CASSPLASTEAFF. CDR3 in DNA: TGCGCCAGCAGCCCGCTAGCGTCCACTGAAGCTTTCTTT.

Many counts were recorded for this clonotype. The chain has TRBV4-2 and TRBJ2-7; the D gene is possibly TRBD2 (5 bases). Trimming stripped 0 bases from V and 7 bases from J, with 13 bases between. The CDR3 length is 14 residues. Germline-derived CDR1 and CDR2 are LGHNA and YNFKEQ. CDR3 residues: CASSQEGIAREQYF. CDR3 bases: TGTGCCAGCAGCCAAGAAGGGATAGCGCGAGAGCAGTACTTC.